These T cell receptor beta chains were read from a single sample in a study of Graves' ophthalmopathy and Graves' hyperthyroidism. One entry per CDR3 protein results from TCRdb running MiXCR on the multiplex PCR reads. The sample records around 400,000 distinct CDR3 sequences, around a fifth being singletons. The sequencing sample was made of peripheral blood. These TCRs come from a woman between 18 and 29 years old with stable Graves' hyperthyroidism. The CDR3 runs from the conserved cysteine through the conserved F or W. A D gene is named only where the DNA matches it firmly. Clone size appears in some rows only: once, few, many, or a class for an expanded clone.

J	D	size	V	CDR3	DNA
TRBJ1-2	.	many	TRBV29-1	CSVEKGNFYGGDTF	TGCAGCGTTGAGAAGGGCAACTTCTATGGAGGTGACACCTTC
TRBJ2-1	.	few	TRBV7-2	CASSLRGAYNEQFF	TGTGCCAGCAGCTTACGGGGTGCCTACAATGAGCAGTTCTTC
TRBJ1-5	.	many	TRBV19	CASSIVWGQPQHF	TGTGCCAGTAGTATAGTCTGGGGGCAGCCCCAGCATTTT
TRBJ2-1	TRBD2	.	TRBV7-8	CAISPRKDSGTQDF	TGTGCCATCAGCCCCCGCAAGGATAGCGGGACCCAGGACTTC
TRBJ2-7	TRBD2	many	TRBV6-4	CASSDLGGGVTYEQYF	TGTGCCAGCAGTGACCTTGGCGGGGGGGTAACCTACGAGCAGTACTTC
TRBJ2-7	TRBD1	many	TRBV12-5	CASGAPGQGPYEQYF	TGTGCTAGTGGCGCCCCGGGACAGGGGCCCTACGAGCAGTACTTC
TRBJ2-7	TRBD2	.	TRBV30	CAWSSLAGVEQYF	TGTGCCTGGAGCTCGTTAGCGGGAGTCGAGCAGTACTTC
TRBJ2-7	TRBD1	many	TRBV20-1	CSAPSGTGVSGEQYF	TGCAGTGCCCCGAGCGGGACAGGGGTGTCGGGCGAGCAGTACTTC
TRBJ2-5	.	many	TRBV15	CATSGDATEMGRKVGETQYF	TGTGCCACCAGCGGAGATGCTACAGAAATGGGACGGAAAGTAGGAGAGACCCAGTACTTC
TRBJ1-2	TRBD1	.	TRBV7-8	CASTPLWQGASGYTF	TGTGCCAGCACCCCCCTCTGGCAGGGGGCGTCTGGCTACACCTTC
TRBJ2-7	.	many	TRBV7-9	CASSSSQRVSYEQYF	TGTGCCAGCAGTTCAAGCCAACGGGTGTCCTACGAGCAGTACTTC
TRBJ2-7	TRBD2	many	TRBV10-3	CAISEPSNGGTYEQYF	TGTGCCATCAGTGAGCCAAGTAACGGGGGGACCTACGAGCAGTACTTC
TRBJ1-1	.	many	TRBV11-3	CASSRFKNTEAFF	TGTGCCAGCAGCCGTTTTAAGAACACTGAAGCTTTCTTT
TRBJ2-4	.	many	TRBV7-9	CASSLGAGLAKNIQYF	TGTGCCAGCAGCTTAGGGGCGGGGCTAGCCAAAAACATTCAGTACTTC
TRBJ1-4	.	many	TRBV25-1	CASSVNREVKLFF	TGTGCCAGCAGTGTCAACAGGGAAGTAAAACTGTTTTTT
TRBJ2-7	TRBD2	many	TRBV20-1	CSAAGTSGLSYEQYF	TGCAGTGCGGCCGGGACTAGCGGGCTATCCTACGAGCAGTACTTC
TRBJ2-7	TRBD2	many	TRBV10-3	CAISESGSGNYEQYF	TGTGCCATCAGTGAGTCCGGGAGCGGGAACTACGAGCAGTACTTC
TRBJ2-7	.	many	TRBV11-2	CASSLHRGYEQYF	TGTGCCAGCAGCTTACACAGAGGCTACGAGCAGTACTTC
TRBJ1-5	.	.	TRBV12-3/TRBV12-4	CASSLAVGGARNQPQHF	TGTGCCAGCAGTTTAGCCGTAGGAGGGGCTCGCAATCAGCCCCAGCATTTT
TRBJ2-7	.	many	TRBV5-1	CASSLDGPREQYF	TGCGCCAGCAGCTTGGACGGCCCTCGCGAGCAGTACTTC
TRBJ2-5	TRBD2	few	TRBV18	CASSPSGGTGTQYF	TGTGCCAGCTCACCCAGCGGGGGCACGGGGACCCAGTACTTC